A selection of T cell receptor beta chains follows, all from one sample in a study of blood T cell repertoires in COVID-19. Here immunoSEQ multiplex PCR was the method, and the copy in TCRdb shows in-frame clones only, minus some. The sample records some 330,000 clones, 75% to 90% being singletons. The sequencing input was PBMCs or T cells enriched from blood (not recorded which). Every receptor here comes from a man under 40 who had recovered from COVID-19. Each CDR3 is given with its conserved first and last residue. The D gene is left open where the match is weak. Some rows have no size entry. The others give once, few or many, or a class for an expanded clone.

TRBV2	TRBD1	TRBJ1-6	13	-	CASSGQGNSPLHF	TGTGCCAGCAGTGGACAGGGAAATTCACCCCTCCACTTT
TRBV30	-	TRBJ2-7	16	many	CAWSSNTDPGPGEQYF	TGTGCCTGGAGTTCAAACACCGACCCAGGGCCAGGGGAGCAGTACTTC
TRBV28	TRBD2	TRBJ2-7	12	-	CASRTGGFEQYF	TGTGCCAGCCGCACGGGGGGGTTCGAGCAGTACTTC
TRBV2	TRBD2	TRBJ2-3	16	-	CASRWTSGGVTDTQYF	TGTGCCAGCAGATGGACTAGCGGGGGAGTCACAGATACGCAGTATTTT
TRBV5-1	-	TRBJ2-7	15	-	CASSLLAGPSYEQYF	TGCGCCAGCAGCTTGTTGGCAGGGCCCTCCTACGAGCAGTACTTC
TRBV12-5	-	TRBJ1-1	14	once	CASAIRPADTEAFF	TGTGCTAGTGCAATTCGGCCGGCGGACACTGAAGCTTTCTTT
TRBV2	-	TRBJ1-2	14	-	CASSSTLLNYGYTF	TGTGCCAGCAGTAGCACTCTACTAAACTATGGCTACACCTTC
TRBV9	TRBD1	TRBJ2-3	15	once	CASSVEQGVSDTQYF	TGTGCCAGCAGCGTAGAACAGGGGGTCTCAGATACGCAGTATTTT
TRBV5-6	-	TRBJ1-4	12	-	CASSSVNEKLFF	TGTGCCAGCAGTTCCGTTAATGAAAAACTGTTTTTT
TRBV5-4	-	TRBJ1-1	15	-	CASSLDVQGGTEAFF	TGTGCCAGCAGCTTGGATGTACAGGGCGGAACTGAAGCTTTCTTT
TRBV27	TRBD2	TRBJ2-5	15	-	CASSLLAGDQETQYF	TGTGCCAGCAGTTTACTAGCGGGGGATCAAGAGACCCAGTACTTC
TRBV6-1	-	TRBJ2-7	16	-	CASSERDPGNSYEQYF	TGTGCCAGCAGTGAACGCGACCCCGGGAATTCCTACGAGCAGTACTTC
TRBV6-5	-	TRBJ1-6	15	-	CASSYVGRVDSPLHF	TGTGCCAGCAGTTATGTCGGCAGGGTTGATTCACCCCTCCACTTT
TRBV28	TRBD1	TRBJ1-5	15	-	CASSLYRGGSQPQHF	TGTGCCAGCAGTTTATACAGGGGGGGAAGTCAGCCCCAGCATTTT
TRBV5-1	-	TRBJ1-1	16	once	CASSQGGVLLNTEAFF	TGCGCCAGCAGCCAAGGGGGGGTTCTACTGAACACTGAAGCTTTCTTT
TRBV10-3	TRBD1	TRBJ1-1	12	few	CAISTGESEAFF	TGTGCCATCAGCACAGGGGAATCTGAAGCTTTCTTT
TRBV15	TRBD1	TRBJ1-4	16	few	CATSRGGDRMNEKLFF	TGTGCCACCAGCAGAGGAGGGGACAGGATGAATGAAAAACTGTTTTTT
TRBV10-2	TRBD2	TRBJ2-3	15	-	CATQRLAGGADTQYF	TGCGCCACCCAAAGGCTAGCGGGGGGGGCAGATACGCAGTATTTT
TRBV2	TRBD1	TRBJ1-1	17	-	CASSKVRQGWGNTEAFF	TGTGCCAGCAGTAAAGTACGACAGGGGTGGGGGAACACTGAAGCTTTCTTT
TRBV11-3	TRBD1	TRBJ2-7	16	-	CASSLMGDRVIYEQYF	TGTGCCAGCAGCTTAATGGGGGACAGGGTAATCTACGAGCAGTACTTC
TRBV10-3	-	TRBJ2-7	13	-	CATHAGRSYEQYF	TGTGCCACCCACGCGGGCCGCTCCTACGAGCAGTACTTC
TRBV19	TRBD1	TRBJ1-6	15	-	CASSIGQGAGSPLHF	TGTGCCAGTAGTATCGGTCAGGGGGCTGGATCACCCCTCCACTTT
TRBV10-3	-	TRBJ1-1	14	-	CAISGTGWSTEAFF	TGTGCCATCAGTGGTACAGGGTGGTCCACTGAAGCTTTCTTT
TRBV29-1	-	TRBJ1-2	14	-	CSVEFGSRGYGYTF	TGCAGCGTTGAGTTCGGCTCCCGGGGCTATGGCTACACCTTC
TRBV11-2	-	TRBJ1-1	12	-	CASSPTAAEGFF	TGTGCCAGCAGCCCAACCGCCGCGGAGGGTTTCTTT
TRBV28	-	TRBJ1-2	12	-	CASRSRGLGYTF	TGTGCCAGCAGGTCTAGGGGTCTTGGCTACACCTTC
TRBV12-3/TRBV12-4	-	TRBJ1-1	13	once	CASRSGSVIGAFF	TGTGCCAGCAGATCAGGCTCAGTCATAGGAGCTTTCTTT
TRBV24-1	-	TRBJ2-1	14	-	CATSDSQAGNEQFF	TGTGCCACCAGTGATTCCCAGGCGGGCAATGAGCAGTTCTTC
TRBV15	-	TRBJ2-5	14	-	CATSRDMSQETQYF	TGTGCCACCAGCAGAGATATGAGCCAAGAGACCCAGTACTTC
TRBV7-8	TRBD1	TRBJ1-2	13	once	CASSQGQLYGYTF	TGTGCCAGCAGCCAGGGACAGCTCTATGGCTACACCTTC
TRBV5-1	-	TRBJ2-5	14	-	CASIGVGAQETQYF	TGCGCCAGCATAGGGGTTGGGGCCCAAGAGACCCAGTACTTC
TRBV9	-	TRBJ1-2	17	many	CASSAMGRGVLNYGYTF	TGTGCCAGCAGCGCAATGGGGCGTGGAGTCCTTAACTATGGCTACACCTTC
TRBV2	TRBD1	TRBJ1-4	15	few	CASTDQGAANEKLFF	TGTGCCAGCACTGACCAGGGGGCGGCTAATGAAAAACTGTTTTTT
TRBV19	-	TRBJ1-3	14	few	CASMNRVGGNTIYF	TGTGCCAGTATGAACCGGGTCGGTGGAAACACCATATATTTT
TRBV2	TRBD2	TRBJ2-3	15	-	CASSETSGGPGTQYF	TGTGCCAGCAGTGAGACTAGCGGGGGGCCCGGGACGCAGTATTTT
TRBV19	-	TRBJ1-1	14	-	CASSIDRGSTEAFF	TGTGCCAGTAGTATAGATCGGGGAAGTACTGAAGCTTTCTTT